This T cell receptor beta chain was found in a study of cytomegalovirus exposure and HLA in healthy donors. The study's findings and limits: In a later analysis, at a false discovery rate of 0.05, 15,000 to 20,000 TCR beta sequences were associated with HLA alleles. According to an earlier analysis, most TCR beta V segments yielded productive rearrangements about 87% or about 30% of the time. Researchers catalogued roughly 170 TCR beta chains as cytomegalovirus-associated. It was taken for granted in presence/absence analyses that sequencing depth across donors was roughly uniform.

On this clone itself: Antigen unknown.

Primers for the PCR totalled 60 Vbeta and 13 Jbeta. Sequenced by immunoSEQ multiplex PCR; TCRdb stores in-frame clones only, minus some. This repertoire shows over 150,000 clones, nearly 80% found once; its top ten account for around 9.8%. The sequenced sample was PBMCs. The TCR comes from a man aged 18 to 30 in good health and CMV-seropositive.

DNA of the CDR3: TGTGCCAGCAGTTACGGGGGACAGTTCACCGGGGAGCTGTTTTTT. Its protein product is CASSYGGQFTGELFF. This chain connects TRBV6-5 to TRBJ2-2; TRBD1 aligns across 7 bases. J was trimmed by 4 bases and V by 2 bases; bases with no gene match: 4. The CDR3 consists of 15 residues. Germline V gene data show CDR1 as MNHEY and CDR2 as SVGAGI.